These 20 T cell receptor beta chains share one sample of origin, sequenced in a study of Tregs in tolerant kidney transplant recipients. Measured with immunoSEQ multiplex PCR; TCRdb has only the in-frame clones, and not every one. The profile shows 50,000 to 85,000 clones, 80% to 95% of them singletons. The input for sequencing was CD8+ T cells from blood, taken before the transplant. Receptors were obtained from a human donor who received a combined kidney and bone marrow transplant.

This clone was recorded once. The CDR3 here is CASSPDRDYNEQFF. CDR3 nucleotide sequence: TGTGCCAGCAGCCCGGACAGGGACTACAATGAGCAGTTCTTC. V usage is TRBV7-8 and J usage is TRBJ2-1; 8 bases map to TRBD1. Germline CDR1 is SGHVS and CDR2 is FQNEAQ. This CDR3 region has 14 residues. Trimming removed 5 bases from V and 3 bases from J; junction bases left unmatched: 3.

V is TRBV27 and J is TRBJ1-2; TRBD1 matches at 7 bases. CDR1 and CDR2 (germline): MNHEY, SMNVEV (reference sequence). CDR3 length equals 13 residues. V lost 4 bases, J lost 4 bases, and 3 bases stayed unmatched. The DNA for the CDR3 is TGTGCCAGCAGTTCTCCAGGGGGCTATGGCTACACCTTC. Translation gives CASSSPGGYGYTF.

CDR3: CASSMGDRVPPYNEQFF. The CDR3 DNA reads as TGTGCCAGTAGTATGGGAGATCGAGTTCCCCCCTACAATGAGCAGTTCTTC. The chain links TRBV19 to TRBJ2-1; TRBD2 is a possible D gene (5 bases). This CDR3 has 17 residues. Germline V gene lookup returns CDR1 LNHDA and CDR2 SQIVND (reference sequence). V was trimmed by 3 bases and J by 2 bases, leaving 17 bases between them.

This chain links TRBV9 with TRBJ2-7; D possibly corresponds to TRBD1 (5 bases). Germline V CDR1 and CDR2: SGDLS, YYNGEE. This CDR3 is 14 amino acids long. Trimming pared 0 bases from V and 4 bases from J, leaving 11 bases between. For the CDR3, the DNA is TGTGCCAGCAGCGTAGCCACAGGTTCATACGAGCAGTACTTC. This codes for CASSVATGSYEQYF.

The chain has TRBV5-5 and TRBJ2-7; 8 bases line up with TRBD1. The ends lost 2 bases at V and 4 bases at J; junction bases unmatched: 8. This CDR3 has 15 amino acids. Germline CDR1 and CDR2: SGHKS and YYEKEE (reference sequence). The CDR3 nucleotides are TGTGCCAGCAGCTTTGGGGGGCAGGGGGCTTACGAGCAGTACTTC. The encoded protein is CASSFGGQGAYEQYF.

The chain carries TRBV30 and TRBJ2-7, with 12 bases fitting TRBD2. V was clipped by 5 bases and J by 1 base; unmatched bases: 3. The CDR3 spans 14 residues. CDR1 is GTSNPN and CDR2 is SVGIG in the germline V gene (reference sequence). This chain's CDR3 is CAWSLAGGSYEQYF. CDR3 sequence (DNA): TGTGCCTGGTCACTAGCGGGGGGATCCTACGAGCAGTACTTC. The whole variable domain, remainder taken from reference TRBV30 and TRBJ2-7, is SQTIHQWPATLVQPVGSPLSLECTVEGTSNPNLYWYRQAAGRGLQLLFYSVGIGQISSEVPQNLSASRPQDRQFILSSKKLLLSDSGFYLCAWSLAGGSYEQYFGPGTRLTVT.

The chain links TRBV2 to TRBJ2-1; 11 bases align to TRBD2. CDR1 SNHLY and CDR2 FYNNEI come from the germline V gene. J was trimmed by 2 bases and V by 10 bases; bases with no gene match: 10. The CDR3 contains 16 residues. The CDR3 spells CATTGTSGYPYNEQFF. CDR3 nucleotide sequence: TGTGCCACCACCGGGACTAGCGGTTATCCCTACAATGAGCAGTTCTTC.

This chain connects TRBV7-9 to TRBJ2-3; D ambiguous. This CDR3 comprises 13 residues. Germline values: CDR1 SEHNR, CDR2 FQNEAQ (reference sequence). Between the trimmed V and J ends, which lost 3 bases and 2 bases, there was a span of 6 bases. The DNA of the CDR3 is TGTGCCAGCAGCTTCCCAAACACAGATACGCAGTATTTT. It codes for CASSFPNTDTQYF.

This chain links TRBV13 with TRBJ2-5; the match to TRBD2 covers 10 bases. This CDR3 comprises 18 residues. With 3 bases clipped from V and 0 bases from J, the junction kept 10 bases outside the gene matches. The germline V gene has CDR1 PRHDT and CDR2 FYEKMQ (reference sequence). CDR3 in amino acids: CASSFGLAEDTNQETQYF. CDR3 nucleotides: TGTGCCAGCAGCTTTGGACTAGCGGAAGACACGAACCAAGAGACCCAGTACTTC.

V usage is TRBV27 and J usage is TRBJ1-2; TRBD1 matches at 7 bases. Trimming took 2 bases from V and 0 from J; bases not matched to a gene: 3. The germline CDR1 and CDR2 sequences are MNHEY and SMNVEV (reference sequence). The CDR3 loop spans 15 amino acids. CDR3 sequence (DNA): TGTGCCAGCAGTTTAATAGGGACAGCTAACTATGGCTACACCTTC. Protein sequence: CASSLIGTANYGYTF.

The rearrangement joins TRBV15 to TRBJ2-3; D remains ambiguous. Germline values: CDR1 LNHNV, CDR2 YYDKDF (reference sequence). The CDR3 totals 19 residues. V was cut by 6 bases and J by 2 bases, with 27 bases left in between. CDR3 in DNA: TGTGCCACCAGACACTCAACCTCGCTAGACGCCCGGCACACAGATACGCAGTATTTT. Its protein product is CATRHSTSLDARHTDTQYF. Filled out from reference TRBV15 and TRBJ2-3, the complete variable domain reads DAMVIQNPRYQVTQFGKPVTLSCSQTLNHNVMYWYQQKSSQAPKLLFHYYDKDFNNEADTPDNFQSRRPNTSFCFLDIRSPGLGDTAMYLCATRHSTSLDARHTDTQYFGPGTRLTVL.

The rearrangement uses TRBV6-6 and TRBJ1-1, with 8 positions matching TRBD1. V dropped 0 bases and J dropped 4; count of bases not matched to a gene: 7. The CDR3 length is 16 residues. CDR1 and CDR2 (germline): MNHNY, SVGAGI (reference sequence). DNA for the CDR3: TGTGCCAGCAGTTACTCGGGGACAGGCGAAGTCACTGAAGCTTTCTTT. Its translation: CASSYSGTGEVTEAFF.

The V call is TRBV6-5, the J call TRBJ1-2, with 8 bases that match TRBD1. After removal of 0 bases from V and 3 bases from J, the junction contained 6 bases not matched to a gene. The germline V gene encodes CDR1 MNHEY and CDR2 SVGAGI. This CDR3 has 16 residues. The CDR3 region is CASSYSRQGRDYGYTF. In DNA form, the CDR3 reads TGTGCCAGCAGTTACTCCAGACAGGGGAGGGACTATGGCTACACCTTC.

The V and J genes are TRBV2 and TRBJ2-1, with TRBD2 matching 10 bases. The trim removed 9 bases at V and 6 bases at J, leaving 11 bases unmatched. The CDR3 is 15 residues long. Germline V gene lookup returns CDR1 SNHLY and CDR2 FYNNEI. The CDR3 region has the DNA TGTGCCAGGGGCATGACTAGCGGGTGGGGCAATGAGCAGTTCTTC. Amino acids: CARGMTSGWGNEQFF.

This clone has only one observation. The rearrangement links TRBV7-9 to TRBJ2-3, with D perhaps TRBD2 (6 bases). Germline lookup yields CDR1 SEHNR and CDR2 FQNEAQ (reference sequence). Trimming pared 5 bases from V and 2 bases from J, leaving 17 bases between. The CDR3 has 16 residues. CDR3 in amino acids: CASSLPSAWATDTQYF. CDR3 DNA: TGTGCCAGCAGCCTACCTAGCGCGTGGGCCACAGATACGCAGTATTTT.

This clone was detected once. This chain connects TRBV9 to TRBJ2-1; tentatively, D is TRBD2 (5 bases). V lost 5 bases, J lost 2 bases, and 20 bases lay in between. Germline CDR1 reads SGDLS; CDR2 reads YYNGEE. The CDR3 spans 17 residues. In DNA form, the CDR3 reads TGTGCCAGCAGTGGAGAGAAGACGGGATTTGCCTACAATGAGCAGTTCTTC. This gives the protein CASSGEKTGFAYNEQFF.

This chain connects TRBV9 to TRBJ1-2; TRBD1 matches 7 bases. Trimming removed 3 bases from V and 3 bases from J; junction bases left unmatched: 2. Germline values: CDR1 SGDLS, CDR2 YYNGEE. This CDR3 spans 13 amino acids. This CDR3 is CASSEGQHYGYTF. The CDR3 DNA sequence: TGTGCCAGCAGCGAGGGACAGCACTATGGCTACACCTTC.

The J gene is TRBJ2-7, the V gene TRBV14; 7 bases agree with TRBD1. V dropped 4 bases and J dropped 1; count of bases not matched to a gene: 1. Germline CDR1 SGHDN, CDR2 FVKESK. This CDR3 is 13 amino acids long. The CDR3 is CASSRGQSYEQYF. The CDR3 nucleotides read TGTGCCAGCAGCCGGGGACAGTCCTACGAGCAGTACTTC.

The chain is built from TRBV4-2 and TRBJ1-2; D gene unclear. V lost 1 base and J lost 3, with 9 bases in between. Germline V gene lookup returns CDR1 LGHNA and CDR2 YNFKEQ. CDR3 length: 14 residues. For the CDR3, the DNA is TGTGCCAGCAGCCAAGCCTTGTCGGACTATGGCTACACCTTC. As protein: CASSQALSDYGYTF.

The rearrangement uses TRBV10-2 and TRBJ2-7; weak D call: TRBD2 (7 bases). V shed 4 bases and J shed 3 bases, with 13 bases lying between them. CDR1 is WSHSY, CDR2 SAAADI, per germline. The CDR3 is 14 amino acids. The CDR3 protein is CASSVGGGGYEQYF. The CDR3 DNA follows: TGCGCCAGCAGTGTGGGAGGGGGGGGCTACGAGCAGTACTTC.